Following are 4 T cell receptor beta chains from one sample sequenced in a study of blood T cell repertoires in COVID-19. The repertoire was sequenced with immunoSEQ multiplex PCR; TCRdb's copy has only in-frame clones and lacks some. The table records 25,000 to 35,000 clones, roughly 91% of them present only once. Sequencing was carried out using peripheral blood. The receptors come from a human donor with active COVID-19. The donor label of this sample is uncertain.

The chain has TRBV18 and TRBJ2-1, with 9 bases matching TRBD1. The V gene's germline CDR1 is KGHSH and CDR2 LQKENI. J gave up 0 bases and V 3 bases, and 3 bases lay outside the gene matches. The CDR3 spans 16 residues. The DNA of the CDR3 is TGTGCCAGCTCACCCGGGACAGGGCGCTCCTACAATGAGCAGTTCTTC. Amino acids: CASSPGTGRSYNEQFF.

The chain links TRBV7-9 to TRBJ1-1; D unresolved. Germline V gene lookup returns CDR1 SEHNR and CDR2 FQNEAQ (reference sequence). This CDR3 contains 13 residues. Deletions cut 4 bases from V and 5 bases from J, with 11 bases between. CDR3 protein: CASSSSRRTEAFF. The CDR3 region has the DNA TGTGCCAGCAGCTCTAGCAGGCGGACTGAAGCTTTCTTT.

This chain joins TRBV7-2 and TRBJ2-7; the D gene is possibly TRBD1 (6 bases). Between the trimmed V and J ends, which lost 2 bases and 5 bases, there was a span of 13 bases. Per germline, CDR1 SGHTA and CDR2 FQGNSA. The CDR3 spans 14 residues. The CDR3 sequence is CASSLRAGDDEQYF. DNA for the CDR3: TGTGCCAGCAGCTTACGTGCAGGGGACGACGAGCAGTACTTC.

The rearrangement uses TRBV9 and TRBJ2-3, with unresolved D. Deletions cut 4 bases from V and 1 base from J, with 10 bases between. The CDR3 is 14 residues long. Germline V lookup: CDR1 SGDLS, CDR2 YYNGEE. This CDR3 is CASSPGQGTDTQYF. Here the CDR3 DNA reads TGTGCCAGCAGCCCTGGGCAGGGCACAGATACGCAGTATTTT.